A selection of T cell receptor beta chains follows, all from one sample in a study of CD8 T cells in ankylosing spondylitis. From the 5' RACE reads, TCRdb called clonotypes with MiXCR, one entry per CDR3 protein. The table records 750,000 to 850,000 distinct CDR3 sequences, around 11% of them present only once. The sequenced sample consisted of blood, either unsorted or a sorted T cell fraction (not recorded which). These receptors were obtained from a male donor with ankylosing spondylitis. Each CDR3 is given with its conserved first and last residue. D genes are given only for firm matches. Not every row has a clone size; where given, it reads once, few, many or a size class.

j_call v_call clone_size d_call cdr3_nt cdr3_aa
TRBJ1-5 TRBV11-1 few NA TGTGCCAGCAGCCAAAGAGGCTCGGTGGGGCCCCAGCATTTT CASSQRGSVGPQHF
TRBJ2-1 TRBV5-1 NA TRBD2 TGCGCCAGCAGCCGGACTAGCGGGGGGGCCGATGAGCAGTTCTTC CASSRTSGGADEQFF
TRBJ2-7 TRBV7-2 few TRBD2 TGTGCCAGCAGCTTATTTGGGTCGGGAGGTACCTACGAGCAGTACTTC CASSLFGSGGTYEQYF
TRBJ1-4 TRBV5-1 few NA TGCGCCAGCAGCTGGGGGGACCGAAATAGGGATGAAAAACTGTTTTTT CASSWGDRNRDEKLFF
TRBJ2-3 TRBV29-1 many NA TGCAGCGTTCGAGCGTTGTCCGCCGGGCCGCAGTATTTT CSVRALSAGPQYF
TRBJ2-6 TRBV7-8 NA NA TGTGCCAGCAGGATTCAGGGCCACTCTGGGGCCAACGTCCTGACTTTC CASRIQGHSGANVLTF
TRBJ1-4 TRBV7-2 NA NA TGTGCCAGCAGCGCCCAGAAGGGGTGGAATGAAAAACTGTTTTTT CASSAQKGWNEKLFF
TRBJ2-1 TRBV5-1 many TRBD2 TGCGCCAGCAGCTTGACCCGGGAGGTGCAGTTCTTC CASSLTREVQFF
TRBJ2-5 TRBV7-9 many NA TGTGCATTCCACACTACCACCGAGACCCAGTACTTC CAFHTTTETQYF
TRBJ2-1 TRBV20-1 few NA TGCGCAGGGGTAATATGGGGAGCTTACCTGGGAGCTCACAACAATGAGCAGTTCTTC CAGVIWGAYLGAHNNEQFF
TRBJ2-4 TRBV7-9 NA NA TGTGCCAGCAGCCCTACCCCGGATCCTGGAGACATTCAGTACTTC CASSPTPDPGDIQYF
TRBJ1-2 TRBV5-1 many NA TGCGCCAGCAGCTTGCTCAGGGGCGCGGGCTATGGCTACACCTTC CASSLLRGAGYGYTF
TRBJ1-4 TRBV5-1 few TRBD1 TGCGCCAGCAGAACGACAGGGACAAATGAAAAACTGTTTTTT CASRTTGTNEKLFF
TRBJ1-1 TRBV20-1 many TRBD1 TGCAGTGCTAGAGGTGCAGGGGGCACTGAAGCTTTCTTT CSARGAGGTEAFF
TRBJ2-7 TRBV20-1 many NA TGCAGTGCTAGAGGTCGGCTGGCTCCCTACGAGCAGTACTTC CSARGRLAPYEQYF
TRBJ2-6 TRBV12-3/TRBV12-4 NA NA TGTGCCAGCAGACCACCGTACACTCGGAGGGGGGCCAACGTCCTGACTTTC CASRPPYTRRGANVLTF
TRBJ2-7 TRBV7-2 many NA TGTGCCAGCAGCGCCGTGGGTAGCGGAACCTACGAGCAGTACTTC CASSAVGSGTYEQYF
TRBJ1-2 TRBV20-1 NA NA TGCAGTGCTAGAGAGGCAGGGAGGGAGAGCTACACCTTC CSAREAGRESYTF
TRBJ1-5 TRBV20-1 NA NA TGCAGTGCTTTTAGGTGGGGGCTGGGCAATCAGCCCCAGCATTTT CSAFRWGLGNQPQHF
TRBJ1-2 TRBV20-1 many NA TGCAGTGCTAGCCGCGGCCCGGACTATGGCTACACCTTC CSASRGPDYGYTF
TRBJ2-3 TRBV9 few TRBD2 TGTGCCAGCAGCGTAGACCAGCGGGGGGGCACAGATACGCAGTATTTT CASSVDQRGGTDTQYF
TRBJ1-1 TRBV6-2/TRBV6-3 NA NA TGTGCCAGCTGGCCCGGGGGCACTGAAGCTTTCTTT CASWPGGTEAFF
TRBJ1-2 TRBV24-1 NA NA TGTGCCACCAGTGAGGAGTGGTGGTATGGCTACACCTTC CATSEEWWYGYTF
TRBJ2-3 TRBV2 many TRBD2 TGTGCCAGCAGTGAAGGGGGGGGAGATACGCAGTATTTT CASSEGGGDTQYF
TRBJ2-3 TRBV20-1 many NA TGCAGCCCCGAGGTGGGAGGCACAGATACGCAGTATTTT CSPEVGGTDTQYF
TRBJ2-3 TRBV7-2 few NA TGTGCCAGCAGCTTAGCGGCAGAAAACACAGATACGCAGTATTTT CASSLAAENTDTQYF
TRBJ2-2 TRBV29-1 many TRBD1 TGCAGCGTACCGGGACAGGAATTCACCGGGGAGCTGTTTTTT CSVPGQEFTGELFF
TRBJ1-3 TRBV10-3 NA NA TGTGCCATCAGCCCCCAGGAGCCTGGAAACACCATATATTTT CAISPQEPGNTIYF
TRBJ2-1 TRBV7-2 many NA TGTGCCAGCAGCTACCGTTACCAGGGCGGTGAGCAGTTCTTC CASSYRYQGGEQFF
TRBJ1-6 TRBV18 once NA TGTGCCAGCTCACGAGAGACTGGGGGCTCCTATAATTCACCCCTCCACTTT CASSRETGGSYNSPLHF
TRBJ1-1 TRBV29-1 few NA TGCAGCGTTTGGGGAGGCCTTGAAGCTTTCTTT CSVWGGLEAFF
TRBJ1-6 TRBV20-1 few NA TGCAGTGCTAGCTCGGGGAGGAGCTCCTATAATTCACCCCTCCACTTT CSASSGRSSYNSPLHF
TRBJ2-7 TRBV6-1 many NA TGTGCCAGCAAAAGGGACCTCCGGGGAGTAGGGGTAAGCGAGCAGTACTTC CASKRDLRGVGVSEQYF
TRBJ1-1 TRBV28 few NA TGTGCCAGCAGTCGCTTGGCAGTCATGAACACTGAAGCTTTCTTT CASSRLAVMNTEAFF
TRBJ1-1 TRBV6-1 NA TRBD1 TGTGCCAGCAGCCCGGGACAGGGGGGATTGAGTGAAGCTTTCTTT CASSPGQGGLSEAFF
TRBJ2-3 TRBV9 many NA TGCGCCAGCAGCGTCCAAGGGGCAGATACGCAGTATTTT CASSVQGADTQYF
TRBJ1-2 TRBV18 few TRBD1 TGTGCCAGCTGGCCGGGACAGGGGGCGCAAGGCTACACCTTC CASWPGQGAQGYTF
TRBJ1-2 TRBV7-2 many TRBD1 TGTGCCAGCAGCCCCCAGTCCACAGGGGATGGCTACACCTTC CASSPQSTGDGYTF
TRBJ2-3 TRBV4-2 NA TRBD2 TGTGCCAGCAGTAACGGGGGGGCTTTGGCAGATACGCAGTATTTT CASSNGGALADTQYF
TRBJ2-1 TRBV20-1 NA NA TGCAGTGCTAGGGAAGGGATGTACAATGAGCAGTTCTTC CSAREGMYNEQFF
TRBJ2-5 TRBV21-1 few NA TGTGCCAGCAACACCACGACAGGGAAGGAGACCCAGTACTTC CASNTTTGKETQYF
TRBJ2-7 TRBV6-1 few NA TGTGCCAGCCGCCGGCAAGAGTCCTCCTACGAGCAGTACTTC CASRRQESSYEQYF
TRBJ1-2 TRBV20-1 few NA TGCAGTGCTAGAGGCGGGTCTGGCTACACCTTC CSARGGSGYTF
TRBJ2-1 TRBV7-2 many TRBD2 TGTGCCAGCAGTTCTCCGGGACTAGCGGCGATAAATGAGCAGTTCTTC CASSSPGLAAINEQFF
TRBJ2-5 TRBV7-2 NA TRBD1 TGTGCCAGCAGCCCCCAGGGGGCCCAAGAGACCCAGTACTTC CASSPQGAQETQYF
TRBJ2-7 TRBV2 NA NA TGTGCCACGCACGGATCGGAATCCGAGCAGTACTTC CATHGSESEQYF
TRBJ1-4 TRBV5-1 many TRBD1 TGCGCCAGCAGCACCCCCGGGACAGGGGAAGAAAAACTGTTTTTT CASSTPGTGEEKLFF
TRBJ1-2 TRBV6-5 few NA TGTGCCAGCCGCTCCCTTAACTATGGCTACACCTTC CASRSLNYGYTF
TRBJ2-6 TRBV5-1 NA NA TGCGCCAGCACCCGATCTGGGGCCAACGTCCTGACTTTC CASTRSGANVLTF
TRBJ2-5 TRBV6-2/TRBV6-3 NA NA TGTGCCAGCAGGGGCCGGGGTGGTGAAGAGACCCAGTACTTC CASRGRGGEETQYF
TRBJ1-1 TRBV7-2 few NA TGTGCCAGCAGCCCGAGGACCTACATGAACACTGAAGCTTTCTTT CASSPRTYMNTEAFF
TRBJ2-5 TRBV20-1 few NA TGCAGTGCTAGAGATCGGGCCGGAGAGACCCAGTACTTC CSARDRAGETQYF
TRBJ2-1 TRBV29-1 many NA TGCAGCGTTGTATGGTTAGGCAATGAGCAGTTCTTC CSVVWLGNEQFF
TRBJ2-5 TRBV2 few NA TGTGCCAGCAGATCTAGGACCACTCAAGAGACCCAGTACTTC CASRSRTTQETQYF
TRBJ1-2 TRBV7-2 many NA TGTGCCAGCAGCTTCCGACAGTCCCTCCTCAGGGGTGGCTACACCTTC CASSFRQSLLRGGYTF
TRBJ1-5 TRBV6-1 many TRBD1 TGTGCCAGCAGAAGCAGGGGGCCCCTCAATCAGCCCCAGCATTTT CASRSRGPLNQPQHF
TRBJ1-6 TRBV15 NA NA TGTGCCACCAGCAACCCGAGCCAGGGTGATTCACCCCTCCACTTT CATSNPSQGDSPLHF
TRBJ1-1 TRBV5-1 few NA TGCGCCAGCAGCTTGGGGGCGGCGGGAACTGAAGCTTTCTTT CASSLGAAGTEAFF
TRBJ1-1 TRBV7-9 many NA TGTGCCAGCAGCCCAGACCCGGGACGGTTGAACACTGAAGCTTTCTTT CASSPDPGRLNTEAFF